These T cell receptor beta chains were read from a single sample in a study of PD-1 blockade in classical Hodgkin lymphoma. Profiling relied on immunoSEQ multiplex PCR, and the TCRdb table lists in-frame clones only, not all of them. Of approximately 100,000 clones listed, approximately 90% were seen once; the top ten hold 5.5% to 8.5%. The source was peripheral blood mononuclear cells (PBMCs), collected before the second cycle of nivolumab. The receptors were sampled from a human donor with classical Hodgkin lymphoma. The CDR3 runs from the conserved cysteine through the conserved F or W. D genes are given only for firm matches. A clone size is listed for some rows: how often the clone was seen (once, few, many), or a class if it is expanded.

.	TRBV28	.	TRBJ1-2	TGTGCCAGCAGCCCTACTAACTATGGCTACACCTTC	CASSPTNYGYTF
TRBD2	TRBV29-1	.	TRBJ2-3	TGCAGCGTCGTCAGACTAGCCGTAATTAGCACAGATACGCAGTATTTT	CSVVRLAVISTDTQYF
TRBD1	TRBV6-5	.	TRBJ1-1	TGTGCCAGCAGCCGAACAGGGGACACTGAAGCTTTCTTT	CASSRTGDTEAFF
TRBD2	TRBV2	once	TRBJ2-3	TGTGCCAGCAGTGGGACTAGCGGGGCTGGAACAGATACGCAGTATTTT	CASSGTSGAGTDTQYF
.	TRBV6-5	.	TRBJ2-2	TGTGCCAGCAGTTACTGGAACACCGGGGAGCTGTTTTTT	CASSYWNTGELFF
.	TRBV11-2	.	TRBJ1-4	TGTGCCAGCAGCTTAGGTGGCAGGGGTGGGGAAAAACTGTTTTTT	CASSLGGRGGEKLFF
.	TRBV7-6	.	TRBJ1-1	TGTGCCAGCAGCTTAGCTGGCGGGAACACTGAAGCTTTCTTT	CASSLAGGNTEAFF
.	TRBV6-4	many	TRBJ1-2	TGTGCCAGCAGTGACCAAGGGGAGGGTTCGTATGGCTACACCTTC	CASSDQGEGSYGYTF
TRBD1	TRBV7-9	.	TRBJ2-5	TGTGCCAGCAGCTTGGGACAGCTTCAAGAGACCCAGTACTTC	CASSLGQLQETQYF
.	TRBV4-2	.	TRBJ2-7	TGTGCCAGCAGTTCCGGCCCCTTAGGGGAGCAGTACTTC	CASSSGPLGEQYF
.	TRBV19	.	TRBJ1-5	TGTGCCAGTAGTCCGATGAGAGAACTTCAGCCCCAGCATTTT	CASSPMRELQPQHF
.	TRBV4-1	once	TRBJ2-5	TGCGCCAGCAGCCAAGAAGTGGGGACCCAGTACTTC	CASSQEVGTQYF
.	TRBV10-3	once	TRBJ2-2	TGTGCGACCAACGAGGCAGCATTGAACACCGGGGAGCTGTTTTTT	CATNEAALNTGELFF
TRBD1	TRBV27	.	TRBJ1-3	TGTGCCAGCACCATGACAGGGGGCTCTGGGACCATATATTTT	CASTMTGGSGTIYF
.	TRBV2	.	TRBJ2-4	TGTGCCAGCAGTTTCGGACTCAAAAACATTCAGTACTTC	CASSFGLKNIQYF
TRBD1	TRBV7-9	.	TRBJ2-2	TGTGCCAGCAGCCCCAGGACAGGGTCCGGGGAGCTGTTTTTT	CASSPRTGSGELFF
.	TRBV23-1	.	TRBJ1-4	TGCGCCAGCAGTCAATCGTCGGGTTCCACTAATGAAAAACTGTTTTTT	CASSQSSGSTNEKLFF
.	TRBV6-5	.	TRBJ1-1	TGTGCCAGCAGTTATGCGGACACTGAAGCTTTCTTT	CASSYADTEAFF
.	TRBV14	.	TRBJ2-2	TGTGCCAGCAGCCAAGACTGGGGACCTCTCACGGTGACCGGGGAGCTGTTTTTT	CASSQDWGPLTVTGELFF
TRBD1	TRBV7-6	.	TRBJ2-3	TGTGCCAGCAGCCAGGGGGACAGCACAGATACGCAGTATTTT	CASSQGDSTDTQYF
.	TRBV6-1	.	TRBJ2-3	TGTGCCAGCAGTGAAGATCGGGGGGCCGATACGCAGTATTTT	CASSEDRGADTQYF
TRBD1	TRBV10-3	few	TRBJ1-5	TGTGCGACCCAGGGGGGGCTGGACAATCAGCCCCAGCATTTT	CATQGGLDNQPQHF